Shown below are 9 T cell receptor beta chains from a single sample sequenced in a study of relationships among human T cell subsets. From mRNA, alpha and beta CDR3 regions were amplified using semiquantitative ARM-PCR. Exponential amplification used communal superprimers after tagged nested gene-specific primers in ARM-PCR. TCRdb processed the multiplex PCR reads anew with MiXCR; each CDR3 protein has one entry. The sample has about 12,000 distinct CDR3 sequences, around two thirds seen once. The Th1 cells were the flow-through after CD25, CD56 and CD294 bead selections. Material: CD4+ Th1 cells sorted from blood. Receptor source: a man aged 35 to 55 in good health.

This chain links TRBV4-2 with TRBJ2-1; D possibly corresponds to TRBD2 (6 bases). The CDR3 covers 20 residues. With 4 bases removed from V and 6 bases from J, the gap between germline ends came to 31 bases. Germline lookup yields CDR1 LGHNA and CDR2 YNFKEQ. This CDR3 reads CASSPRGPTFIGSALNEQFF. CDR3 nucleotide sequence: TGTGCCAGCAGCCCTCGAGGTCCGACGTTTATCGGGAGCGCCCTCAATGAGCAGTTCTTC.

The gene calls are TRBV6-7 and TRBJ1-2; 9 positions match TRBD1. TRBV6-7 is an ORF, and what it does is uncertain. The CDR3 length is 14 residues. Germline trimming cut 10 bases from V and 6 bases from J; bases unmatched to any gene: 12. The CDR3 coding sequence is TGTGCCATCAGGTCAGGGACAGGGAACAATGGCTACACCTTC. It specifies CAIRSGTGNNGYTF.

The chain is built from TRBV11-2 and TRBJ2-4; D unclear. The V gene's germline CDR1 is SGHAT and CDR2 FQNNGV. The ends were cut back, 0 bases at V and 8 bases at J, with 8 bases in the middle. The CDR3 spans 13 residues. The CDR3 DNA sequence: TGTGCCAGCAGCTTAGATCGGGTATACATTCAGTACTTC. As protein: CASSLDRVYIQYF.

A remark on this clonotype: The junction shows a germline mismatch at one end, possibly a read error. The V call is TRBV11-2, the J call TRBJ2-7; unclear D gene. The CDR3 contains 11 residues. Germline V CDR1 and CDR2: SGHAT, FQNNGV. The CDR3 is CASSLDRQVIF. DNA for the CDR3: TGTGCCAGCAGCTTAGATCGACAAGTTATTTTC.

This clonotype came up a few times. This chain uses TRBV12-3 or TRBV12-4 with TRBJ1-3; 8 bases match TRBD1. CDR3 length equals 13 residues. Trimming removed 6 bases from V and 4 bases from J; junction bases left unmatched: 2. This chain's CDR3 is CASSGQGGNTIYF. DNA of the CDR3: TGTGCCAGCAGCGGACAGGGAGGAAACACCATATATTTT.

A few counts support this clonotype. The chain recombines TRBV11-1 with TRBJ2-7; D gene unclear. Trimming took 5 bases from V and 2 from J, leaving 10 bases between them. CDR1 SGHAT and CDR2 FQDESV come from the germline V gene (reference sequence). The CDR3 runs 13 residues. CDR3 nucleotide sequence: TGTGCCAGCAGCACCGACTTCACCTACGAGCAGTACTTC. Translation gives CASSTDFTYEQYF. Filled out from reference TRBV11-1 and TRBJ2-7, the complete variable domain reads EAEVAQSPRYKITEKSQAVAFWCDPISGHATLYWYRQILGQGPELLVQFQDESVVDDSQLPKDRFSAERLKGVDSTLKIQPAELGDSAMYLCASSTDFTYEQYFGPGTRLTVT.

The gene calls are TRBV10-2 and TRBJ2-7; D call uncertain. The CDR3 runs 13 residues. Germline CDR1 WSHSY, CDR2 SAAADI. The ends were cut back, 0 bases at V and 6 bases at J, with 9 bases in the middle. CDR3 region: CASSESRAREQYF. CDR3 in DNA: TGCGCCAGCAGTGAGTCAAGGGCTCGCGAGCAGTACTTC.

This chain connects TRBV13 to TRBJ2-7, with D possibly TRBD2 on 6 matching bases. V lost 6 bases to trimming and J lost 0 bases, with 12 bases between them. This CDR3 spans 14 amino acids. Germline-derived CDR1 and CDR2 are PRHDT and FYEKMQ (reference sequence). The CDR3 loop reads CASRRRGSSYEQYF. The CDR3 nucleotides read TGTGCCAGCAGACGGAGGGGTAGCTCCTACGAGCAGTACTTC.

V and J are TRBV28 and TRBJ2-2; D uncertain. The CDR3 covers 13 residues. The V gene's germline CDR1 is MDHEN and CDR2 SYDVKM. The V end lost 3 bases, the J end lost 6 bases, and 8 bases lay between the germline ends. The DNA of the CDR3 is TGTGCCAGCAGTTTCCTTTCGGCCGGGGAGCTGTTTTTT. Translation: CASSFLSAGELFF.